This TCR beta chain was identified during a study of radiation and T cells in renal cell carcinoma. The germline V gene encodes CDR1 SGHRS and CDR2 YFSETQ. CDR3 length equals 16 residues. Trimming took 4 bases from V and 0 from J; bases not matched to a gene: 5. TCRdb's table, derived via immunoSEQ multiplex PCR, lists solely in-frame clones and lacks some. The sample carries about 150,000 clones, roughly 87% recorded once. Time point given: blood 2 weeks post-SBRT. The treatment: 15 Gy SBRT to primary tumor, nephrectomy 4 weeks later. The sample in question was blood, obtained from a patient whose treatment included radiotherapy and nephrectomy. This receptor was obtained from a woman in her fifties or sixties with renal cell carcinoma. V and J are TRBV5-1 and TRBJ1-3; 9 nucleotides align to TRBD1. The CDR3 coding sequence is TGCGCCAGCAGCGGTCTACAGGGGGCCTCTGGAAACACCATATATTTT. Amino acid sequence: CASSGLQGASGNTIYF.